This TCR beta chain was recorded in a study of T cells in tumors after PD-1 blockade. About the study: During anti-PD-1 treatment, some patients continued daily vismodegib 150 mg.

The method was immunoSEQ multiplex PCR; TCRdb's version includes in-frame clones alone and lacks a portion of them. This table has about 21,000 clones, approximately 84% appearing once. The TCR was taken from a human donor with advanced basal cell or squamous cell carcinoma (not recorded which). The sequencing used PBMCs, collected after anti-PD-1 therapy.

Written as DNA, the CDR3 is TGTGCCAGCAGTTCGCGGGCCATTCGGGAAAAACTGTTTTTT. Encoded protein: CASSSRAIREKLFF. The gene calls are TRBV25-1 and TRBJ1-4, with unresolved D. CDR3 size: 14 residues. The germline V gene encodes CDR1 MGHDK and CDR2 SYGVNS. Trimming shortened V by 5 bases and J by 8 bases, and 15 bases separated the two germline ends.